This note documents a single TCR beta chain sequence. The antigen is undetermined. The germline V gene has CDR1 SQVTM and CDR2 ANQGSEA. CDR3 size: 14 residues. Trimming cost V 5 bases and J 1 base, with 14 bases left between them. The data derive from a study of CD8+ T cells in alopecia areata. Researchers picked out CD4+ and CD8+ T cells from PBMCs by sorting. Study results and limitations: Sequencing of scalp tissue also captures the resident alphabeta T cells of normal skin.

RNA, once extracted, was reverse transcribed into cDNA for use as the sequencing template. Measured with immunoSEQ multiplex PCR; TCRdb has only the in-frame clones, and not every one. This sample yields 100,000 to 150,000 clones, of which around 45% are seen a single time; more than 9% belongs to the top ten. The TCR originated in a human donor with alopecia areata. The V and J genes are TRBV29-1 and TRBJ2-5, with a tentative D call TRBD2 (5 bases). Sequenced sample: NKG2D-low CD8+ T cells sorted from blood. The CDR3 DNA is TGCAGCGTTCCCGACTACCCAAGCCAAGAGACCCAGTACTTC. Its protein is CSVPDYPSQETQYF.